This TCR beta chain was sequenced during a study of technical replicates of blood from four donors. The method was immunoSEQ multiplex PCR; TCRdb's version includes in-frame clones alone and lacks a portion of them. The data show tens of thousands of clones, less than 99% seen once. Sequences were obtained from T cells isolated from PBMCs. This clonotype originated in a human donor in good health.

The CDR3 coding sequence is TGTGCCAGCACTAGCGGGAGGGAAGATGAGCAGTTCTTC. As protein: CASTSGREDEQFF. The V and J genes are TRBV6-5 and TRBJ2-1; 12 nucleotides agree with TRBD2. CDR3 length: 13 amino acids. Germline V gives CDR1 MNHEY, CDR2 SVGAGI. The V gene end was trimmed by 7 bases and the J gene end by 8 bases; junction bases not matched to a gene: 3.